The 2 T cell receptor beta chains below all came from one sample that was sequenced in a study of CD8 T cells in Susac syndrome. RNA totalling 0.5 to 1 ug underwent reverse transcription with random hexamers. TCRdb analysed the immunoSEQ multiplex PCR reads with MiXCR anew, one entry per CDR3 protein. Altogether about 250,000 distinct CDR3 sequences are present, 93% being singletons, with the ten largest covering around 0.07%. Sample: CD4+ T cells from PBMCs. The receptors come from a human donor with multiple sclerosis.

The V call is TRBV12-3 or TRBV12-4, the J call TRBJ2-5, with TRBD2 as a possible D gene (5 bases). CDR3 size: 14 residues. The V gene lost 6 bases and the J gene lost 4 bases, with 15 bases spanning the gap. The CDR3 nucleotides read TGTGCCAGCAGCTTCCTTCGGGGTAGAGAGACCCAGTACTTC. As protein: CASSFLRGRETQYF.

V and J are TRBV28 and TRBJ2-6; no clear D. The CDR3 has 15 residues. With 5 bases removed from V and 0 bases from J, the gap between germline ends came to 8 bases. CDR1 and CDR2 from the germline V gene are MDHEN and SYDVKM. The CDR3 loop is CASSVVHSGANVLTF. The CDR3 nucleotides read TGTGCCAGCAGTGTGGTCCACTCTGGGGCCAACGTCCTGACTTTC.